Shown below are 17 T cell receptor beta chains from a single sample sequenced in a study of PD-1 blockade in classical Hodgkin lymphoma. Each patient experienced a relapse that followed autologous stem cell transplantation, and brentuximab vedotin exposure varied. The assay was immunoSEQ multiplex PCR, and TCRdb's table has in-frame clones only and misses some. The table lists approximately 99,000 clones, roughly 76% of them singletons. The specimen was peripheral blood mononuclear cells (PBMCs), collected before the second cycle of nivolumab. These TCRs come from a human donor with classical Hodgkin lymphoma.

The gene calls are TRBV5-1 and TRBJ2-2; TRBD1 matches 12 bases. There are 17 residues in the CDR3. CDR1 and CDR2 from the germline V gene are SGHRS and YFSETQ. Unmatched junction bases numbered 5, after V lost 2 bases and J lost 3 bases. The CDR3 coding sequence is TGCGCCAGCAGCTTCCGGGACAGGGGGCCGTACACCGGGGAGCTGTTTTTT. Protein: CASSFRDRGPYTGELFF.

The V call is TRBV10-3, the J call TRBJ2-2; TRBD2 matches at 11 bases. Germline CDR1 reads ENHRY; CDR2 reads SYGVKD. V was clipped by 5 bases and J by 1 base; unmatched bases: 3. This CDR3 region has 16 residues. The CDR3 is CAISLAGGKNTGELFF. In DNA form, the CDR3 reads TGTGCCATCAGTTTAGCGGGAGGGAAGAACACCGGGGAGCTGTTTTTT.

The CDR3, as DNA: TGTGCCAGCAGCCAAGATTTCGGTGGCGCTTTCTTT. Its protein product is CASSQDFGGAFF. This chain uses TRBV14 with TRBJ1-1, with D hard to call. In germline, CDR1 is SGHDN, CDR2 FVKESK. The CDR3 is 12 amino acids. Trimming shortened V by 0 bases and J by 11 bases, and 10 bases separated the two germline ends.

DNA of the CDR3: TGTGCCAGCAGAACTACAGTAGATACGCAGTATTTT. Encoded protein: CASRTTVDTQYF. This rearrangement joins TRBV6-1 to TRBJ2-3; D call uncertain. CDR3 length: 12 amino acids. V was trimmed by 6 bases and J by 5 bases, leaving 9 bases between them. The V gene's germline CDR1 is MNHNS and CDR2 SASEGT.

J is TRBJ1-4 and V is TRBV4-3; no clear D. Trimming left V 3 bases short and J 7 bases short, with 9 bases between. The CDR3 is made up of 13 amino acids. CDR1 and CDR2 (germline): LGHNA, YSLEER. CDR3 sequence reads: CASSHNPGEKLFF. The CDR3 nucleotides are TGCGCCAGCAGCCACAACCCGGGTGAAAAACTGTTTTTT.

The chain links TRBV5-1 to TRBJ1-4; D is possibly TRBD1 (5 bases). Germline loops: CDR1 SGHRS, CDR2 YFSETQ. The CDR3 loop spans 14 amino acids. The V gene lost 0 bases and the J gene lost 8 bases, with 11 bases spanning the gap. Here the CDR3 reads CASSLGQGGEKLFF. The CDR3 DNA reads TGCGCCAGCAGCTTGGGCCAGGGAGGCGAAAAACTGTTTTTT.

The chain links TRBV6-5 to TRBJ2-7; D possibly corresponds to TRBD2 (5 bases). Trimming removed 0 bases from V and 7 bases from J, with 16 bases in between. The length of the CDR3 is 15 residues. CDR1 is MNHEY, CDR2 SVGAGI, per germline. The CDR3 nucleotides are TGTGCCAGCAGTTACTCGTATGGGAGCGCTAGGGAGCAGTACTTC. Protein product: CASSYSYGSAREQYF.

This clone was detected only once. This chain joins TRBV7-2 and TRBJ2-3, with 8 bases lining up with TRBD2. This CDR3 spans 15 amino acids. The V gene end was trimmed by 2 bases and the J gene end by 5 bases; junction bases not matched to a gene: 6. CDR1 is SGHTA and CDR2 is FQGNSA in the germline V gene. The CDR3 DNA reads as TGTGCCAGCAGCTTACAGGCAGCGGGAGTAGATACGCAGTATTTT. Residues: CASSLQAAGVDTQYF.

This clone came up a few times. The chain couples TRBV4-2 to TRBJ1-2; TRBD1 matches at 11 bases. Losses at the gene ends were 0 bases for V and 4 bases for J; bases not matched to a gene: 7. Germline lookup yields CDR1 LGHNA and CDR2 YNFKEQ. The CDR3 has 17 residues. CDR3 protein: CASSQDAAGTGGYGYTF. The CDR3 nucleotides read TGTGCCAGCAGCCAAGATGCGGCAGGGACAGGGGGCTATGGCTACACCTTC.

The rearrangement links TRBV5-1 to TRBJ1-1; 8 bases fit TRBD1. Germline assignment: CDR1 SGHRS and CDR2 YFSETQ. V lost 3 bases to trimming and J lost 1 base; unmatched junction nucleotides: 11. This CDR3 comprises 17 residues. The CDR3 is CASSYPTGVNWNTEAFF. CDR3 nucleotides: TGCGCCAGCAGCTATCCGACAGGGGTAAATTGGAACACTGAAGCTTTCTTT.

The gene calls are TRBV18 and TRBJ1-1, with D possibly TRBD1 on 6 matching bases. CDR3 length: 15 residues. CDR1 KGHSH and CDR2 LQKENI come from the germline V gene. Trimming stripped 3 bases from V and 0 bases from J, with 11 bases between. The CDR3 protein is CASSPRGRLNTEAFF. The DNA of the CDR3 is TGTGCCAGCTCACCCAGGGGACGCCTGAACACTGAAGCTTTCTTT.

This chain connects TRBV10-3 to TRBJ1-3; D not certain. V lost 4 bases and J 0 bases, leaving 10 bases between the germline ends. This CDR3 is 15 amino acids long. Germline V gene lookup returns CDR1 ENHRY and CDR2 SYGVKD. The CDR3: CAISGPLDSGNTIYF. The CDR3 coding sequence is TGTGCCATCAGTGGCCCTTTAGACTCTGGAAACACCATATATTTT.

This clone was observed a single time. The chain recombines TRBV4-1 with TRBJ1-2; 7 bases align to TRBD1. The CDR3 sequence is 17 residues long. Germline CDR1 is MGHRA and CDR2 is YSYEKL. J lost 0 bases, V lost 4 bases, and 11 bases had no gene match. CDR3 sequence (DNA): TGCGCCAGCAGCCGGACAGGAGCCTCGTTAGCTAACTATGGCTACACCTTC. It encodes CASSRTGASLANYGYTF.

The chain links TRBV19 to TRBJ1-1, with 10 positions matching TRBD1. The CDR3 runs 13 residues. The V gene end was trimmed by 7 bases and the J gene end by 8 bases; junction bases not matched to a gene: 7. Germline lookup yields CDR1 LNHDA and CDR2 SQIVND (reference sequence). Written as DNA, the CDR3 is TGTGCCAGTACCAAGGGACAGGGGTTAGAAGCTTTCTTT. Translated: CASTKGQGLEAFF.

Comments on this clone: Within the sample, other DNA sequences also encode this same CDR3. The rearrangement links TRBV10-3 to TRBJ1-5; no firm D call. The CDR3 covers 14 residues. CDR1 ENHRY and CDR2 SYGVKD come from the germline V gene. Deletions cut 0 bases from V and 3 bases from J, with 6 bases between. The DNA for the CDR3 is TGTGCCATCAGTGAGTCGAGGGACAATCAGCCCCAGCATTTT. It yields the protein CAISESRDNQPQHF.

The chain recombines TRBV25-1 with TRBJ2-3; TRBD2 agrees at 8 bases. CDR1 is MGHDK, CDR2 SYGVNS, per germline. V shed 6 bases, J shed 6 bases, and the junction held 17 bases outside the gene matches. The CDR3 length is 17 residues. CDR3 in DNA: TGTGCCAGCAGCGCGCGAAGGTCGAGCGGGAGACCCGATACGCAGTATTTT. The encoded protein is CASSARRSSGRPDTQYF.

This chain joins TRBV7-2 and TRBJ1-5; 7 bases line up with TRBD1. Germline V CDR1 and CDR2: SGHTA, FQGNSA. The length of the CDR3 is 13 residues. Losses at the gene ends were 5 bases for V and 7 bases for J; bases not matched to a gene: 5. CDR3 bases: TGTGCCAGCAGCCAACGACAGGGCCAGCCCCAGCATTTT. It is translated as CASSQRQGQPQHF.